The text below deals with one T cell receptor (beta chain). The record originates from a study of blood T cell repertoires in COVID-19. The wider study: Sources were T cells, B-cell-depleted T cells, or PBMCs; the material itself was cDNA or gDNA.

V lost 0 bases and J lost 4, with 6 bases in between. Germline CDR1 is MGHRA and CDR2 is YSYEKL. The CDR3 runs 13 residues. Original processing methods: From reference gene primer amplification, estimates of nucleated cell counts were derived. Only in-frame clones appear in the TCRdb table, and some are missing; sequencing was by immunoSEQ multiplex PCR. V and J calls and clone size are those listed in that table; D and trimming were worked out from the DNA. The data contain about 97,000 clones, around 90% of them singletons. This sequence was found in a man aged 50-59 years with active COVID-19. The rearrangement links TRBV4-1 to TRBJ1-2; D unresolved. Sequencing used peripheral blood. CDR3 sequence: CASSQDGLYGYTF. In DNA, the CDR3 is TGCGCCAGCAGCCAAGATGGACTCTATGGCTACACCTTC.